The 11 T cell receptor beta chains listed next were all sequenced from one sample in a study of T cell changes during pregnancy in multiple sclerosis. Only in-frame clones appear in the TCRdb table, and some are missing; sequencing was by immunoSEQ multiplex PCR. This sample has about 110,000 clones, with 92% found just once. The sample consisted of peripheral blood, taken in the third trimester of pregnancy. These receptors were obtained from a female donor in good health, enrolled as a control in a pregnancy study.

This chain joins TRBV30 and TRBJ1-4, with 9 bases aligning to TRBD1. Germline lookup yields CDR1 GTSNPN and CDR2 SVGIG (reference sequence). The CDR3 runs to 14 residues. V was clipped by 2 bases and J by 8 bases; unmatched bases: 6. The CDR3 protein is CAWSRDRAREKLFF. The CDR3 coding sequence is TGTGCCTGGAGTAGGGACAGGGCTCGGGAAAAACTGTTTTTT.

This chain uses TRBV4-3 with TRBJ2-7; the D gene is possibly TRBD2 (7 bases). V was pared by 0 bases and J by 2 bases, with 14 bases between. The CDR3 is made up of 16 amino acids. CDR1 is LGHNA and CDR2 is YSLEER in the germline V gene. The CDR3 coding sequence is TGCGCCAGCAGCCAAGACCCCAGGGGAGGGACCTACGAGCAGTACTTC. Its translation is CASSQDPRGGTYEQYF.

The chain joins TRBV4-3 to TRBJ1-5; D is unclear. V lost 2 bases and J lost 0, with 8 bases in between. CDR3 length: 15 residues. Germline V gene sequence: CDR1 LGHNA, CDR2 YSLEER. CDR3 region: CASSQNRNSNQPQHF. CDR3 DNA sequence: TGCGCCAGCAGCCAAAACAGAAATAGCAATCAGCCCCAGCATTTT.

This sequence joins TRBV7-9 and TRBJ2-7; TRBD1 aligns across 10 bases. Germline-derived CDR1 and CDR2 are SEHNR and FQNEAQ (reference sequence). V lost 5 bases, J lost 6 bases, and 13 bases stayed unmatched. The CDR3 is 16 amino acids. CDR3 sequence reads: CASSARPGTGEAEQYF. DNA for the CDR3: TGTGCCAGCAGCGCCCGACCTGGGACAGGGGAGGCCGAGCAGTACTTC.

The table lists this clone with a few counts. The chain recombines TRBV4-2 with TRBJ1-1; no clear D gene. Trimming pared 0 bases from V and 1 base from J, leaving 3 bases between. Germline V CDR1 and CDR2: LGHNA, YNFKEQ. The CDR3 runs to 13 residues. CDR3 DNA sequence: TGTGCCAGCAGCCAAGAACAGAACACTGAAGCTTTCTTT. Its translation is CASSQEQNTEAFF.

This clone was seen just once. The rearrangement links TRBV11-3 to TRBJ1-2; maybe TRBD1 (6 bases). V lost 3 bases and J 2 bases, leaving 10 bases between the germline ends. CDR1 and CDR2 (germline): SGHNT, YENEEA. The length of the CDR3 is 14 residues. For the CDR3, the DNA is TGTGCCAGCAGCTTTGGGCAGGGGAACTATGGCTACACCTTC. Amino acid sequence: CASSFGQGNYGYTF.

The chain joins TRBV19 to TRBJ1-2; D possibly corresponds to TRBD1 (5 bases). Deletions cut 5 bases from V and 7 bases from J, with 20 bases between. CDR1 is LNHDA, CDR2 SQIVND, per germline (reference sequence). This CDR3 contains 15 residues. CDR3 residues: CASSPQRDGQGGYTF. The CDR3 DNA reads TGTGCCAGTAGTCCCCAGCGGGATGGACAAGGTGGCTACACCTTC.

The chain links TRBV5-5 to TRBJ1-1; possibly TRBD1 for D (6 bases). This CDR3 is 14 amino acids long. V was clipped by 4 bases and J by 5 bases, with 15 bases between them. Germline-derived CDR1 and CDR2 are SGHKS and YYEKEE (reference sequence). Here the CDR3 reads CASSQTLRGTEAFF. As DNA, the CDR3 is TGTGCCAGCAGCCAAACATTAAGGGGGACTGAAGCTTTCTTT.

The chain has TRBV4-3 and TRBJ1-4, with 9 bases that match TRBD1. The CDR3 extends over 16 amino acids. Germline V lookup: CDR1 LGHNA, CDR2 YSLEER. J lost 8 bases, V lost 1 base, and 8 bases had no gene match. The CDR3 coding sequence is TGCGCCAGCAGCCAAGCTCCCGGGACAGGGAACGAAAAACTGTTTTTT. Protein product: CASSQAPGTGNEKLFF.

The chain combines TRBV7-3 with TRBJ2-1; no clear D gene. V dropped 5 bases and J dropped 5 bases, with 10 bases sitting between them. Germline assignment: CDR1 SGHTA and CDR2 FQGTGA. CDR3 length: 13 residues. This CDR3 is CASSLNRDNEQFF. The DNA for the CDR3 is TGTGCCAGCAGCCTAAACCGGGACAATGAGCAGTTCTTC.

The chain combines TRBV11-2 with TRBJ2-7; 7 nucleotides agree with TRBD1. The V gene end was trimmed by 4 bases and the J gene end by 0 bases; junction bases not matched to a gene: 0. This CDR3 is built from 13 residues. Germline assignment: CDR1 SGHAT and CDR2 FQNNGV. CDR3 DNA sequence: TGTGCCAGCAGCTACAGGGGCTCCTACGAGCAGTACTTC. This gives the protein CASSYRGSYEQYF.